These 9 T cell receptor beta chains were sequenced from one sample in a study of T cells after yellow fever vaccination (dated by TCRdb to between 2018 and 2020). In light of the paper, this sample's treatment or condition label describes: live attenuated yellow fever vaccine strain. Receptors were amplified or captured by 5' RACE. The sequencer was an Illumina HiSeq 2500. TCRdb handled the public reads itself, with Q25 trimming in fastp and clone calling in MiXCR, and kept productive beta chains. Merged by CDR3 protein, the rows form single entries marked with the most common genes and DNA. Here the sample has hundreds of thousands of distinct CDR3 sequences; about 14% occur a single time. 11% to 15% of the sample goes to the ten largest clones. This material consisted of PBMCs, taken on the day of the yellow fever booster vaccination. Receptors originate from a man younger than 45 who received the YFV17D yellow fever vaccine.

This clonotype was seen a handful of times. This chain links TRBV6-1 with TRBJ2-5, with D possibly being TRBD1 (5 bases). The V gene lost 5 bases and the J gene lost 4 bases, with 17 bases spanning the gap. CDR1 is MNHNS, CDR2 SASEGT, per germline. The CDR3 runs to 15 residues. CDR3 nucleotides: TGTGCCAGCAGTCAGTCTTCAGGGTCGGGAGAGACCCAGTACTTC. Amino acids: CASSQSSGSGETQYF.

The gene calls are TRBV20-1 and TRBJ2-7; D is undetermined. V was cut by 5 bases and J by 5 bases, with 16 bases left in between. The CDR3 sequence is 13 residues long. Looked up from germline, CDR1 is DFQATT and CDR2 is SNEGSKA (reference sequence). CDR3 bases: TGCAGTGCTGAAAGGAATTGGAACCACGAGCAGTACTTC. Protein: CSAERNWNHEQYF.

The chain is built from TRBV19 and TRBJ1-4, with no clear D. V shed 3 bases and J shed 8 bases, with 13 bases lying between them. This CDR3 has 14 amino acids. The V gene's germline CDR1 is LNHDA and CDR2 SQIVND (reference sequence). The CDR3 bases are TGTGCCAGTAGTATTCAGGAGGGAGCCGAAAAACTGTTTTTT. Its translation is CASSIQEGAEKLFF.

The table lists this clonotype with a few counts. This rearrangement joins TRBV10-1 to TRBJ1-3; no clear D. Trimming pared 3 bases from V and 2 bases from J, leaving 5 bases between. This CDR3 has 13 amino acids. CDR1 is WNHNN, CDR2 SYGVQD, per germline (reference sequence). DNA for the CDR3: TGCGCCAGCAGTGACGGGACTGGAAACACCATATATTTT. This sequence encodes CASSDGTGNTIYF.

The chain has TRBV7-2 and TRBJ2-3; 8 bases map to TRBD1. V lost 1 base to trimming and J lost 2 bases; unmatched junction nucleotides: 8. The CDR3 sequence is 17 residues long. Germline-derived CDR1 and CDR2 are SGHTA and FQGNSA. Written as DNA, the CDR3 is TGTGCCAGCAGCTTAGTCCCCAGGGGGCCCACCACAGATACGCAGTATTTT. Translation: CASSLVPRGPTTDTQYF.

The gene calls are TRBV13 and TRBJ1-1; D is uncertain. The CDR3 consists of 11 residues. The germline V gene encodes CDR1 PRHDT and CDR2 FYEKMQ (reference sequence). V was shortened by 10 bases and J by 1 base, with 7 bases between the two germline ends. The CDR3 here is CANSGNTEAFF. The CDR3 DNA sequence: TGTGCCAACTCTGGGAACACTGAAGCTTTCTTT.

V is TRBV6-2 or TRBV6-3 and J is TRBJ2-1; D call uncertain. V was trimmed by 2 bases and J by 13 bases, leaving 12 bases between them. The length of the CDR3 is 12 residues. Germline values: CDR1 MNHEY, CDR2 SVGEGT. CDR3 coding DNA: TGTGCCAGCAGTTACACCCCTAGGGTTCAGTTCTTC. Protein product: CASSYTPRVQFF.

This sequence joins TRBV27 and TRBJ1-1, with TRBD1 identical over 9 bases. Germline CDR1 MNHEY, CDR2 SMNVEV (reference sequence). V shed 8 bases, J shed 5 bases, and the junction held 9 bases outside the gene matches. The CDR3 has 14 amino acids. For the CDR3, the DNA is TGTGCCAGCTATGAAAACAGGGGGCCAACTGAAGCTTTCTTT. Translated, it gives CASYENRGPTEAFF.

The genes are TRBV7-9 and TRBJ1-1, with 7 nucleotides matching TRBD1. The CDR3 contains 14 residues. Germline CDR1 is SEHNR and CDR2 is FQNEAQ (reference sequence). J lost 3 bases, V lost 3 bases, and 4 bases had no gene match. The CDR3 region is CASSFKGADTEAFF. CDR3 DNA sequence: TGTGCCAGCAGCTTTAAGGGGGCGGACACTGAAGCTTTCTTT.